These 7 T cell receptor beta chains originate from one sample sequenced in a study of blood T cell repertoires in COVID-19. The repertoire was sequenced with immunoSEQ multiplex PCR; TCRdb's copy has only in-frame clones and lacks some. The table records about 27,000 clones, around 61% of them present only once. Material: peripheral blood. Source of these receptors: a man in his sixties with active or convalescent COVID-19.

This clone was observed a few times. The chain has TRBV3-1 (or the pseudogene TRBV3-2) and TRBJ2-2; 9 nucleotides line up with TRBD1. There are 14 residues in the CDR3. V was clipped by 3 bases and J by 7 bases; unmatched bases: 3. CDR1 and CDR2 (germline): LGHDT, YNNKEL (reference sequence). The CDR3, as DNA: TGTGCCAGCAGCCAGACAGGGGGGGGCGGGGAGCTGTTTTTT. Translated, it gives CASSQTGGGGELFF.

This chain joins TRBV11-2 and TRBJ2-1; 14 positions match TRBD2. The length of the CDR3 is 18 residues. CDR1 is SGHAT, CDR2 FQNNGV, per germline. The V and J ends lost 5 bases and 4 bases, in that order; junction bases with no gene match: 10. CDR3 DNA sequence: TGTGCCAGCAGCCCGCGGACTAGCGGGGGGCTCCCTTACAATGAGCAGTTCTTC. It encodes CASSPRTSGGLPYNEQFF. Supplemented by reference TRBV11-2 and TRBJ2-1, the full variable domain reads EAGVAQSPRYKIIEKRQSVAFWCNPISGHATLYWYQQILGQGPKLLIQFQNNGVVDDSQLPKDRFSAERLKGVDSTLKIQPAKLEDSAVYLCASSPRTSGGLPYNEQFFGPGTRLTVL.

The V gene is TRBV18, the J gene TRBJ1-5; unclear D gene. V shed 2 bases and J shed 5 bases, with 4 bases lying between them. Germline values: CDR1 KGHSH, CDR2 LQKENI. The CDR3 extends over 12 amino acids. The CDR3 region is CASSPGDQPQHF. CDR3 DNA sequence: TGTGCCAGCTCACCAGGAGATCAGCCCCAGCATTTT. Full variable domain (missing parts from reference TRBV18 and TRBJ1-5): NAGVMQNPRHLVRRRGQEARLRCSPMKGHSHVYWYRQLPEEGLKFMVYLQKENIIDESGMPKERFSAEFPKEGPSILRIQQVVRGDSAAYFCASSPGDQPQHFGDGTRLSIL.

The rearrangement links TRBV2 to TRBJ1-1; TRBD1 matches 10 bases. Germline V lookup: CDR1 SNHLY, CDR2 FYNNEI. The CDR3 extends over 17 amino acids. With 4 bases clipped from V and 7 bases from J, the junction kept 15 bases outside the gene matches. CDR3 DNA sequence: TGTGCCAGCAGTGTGGGACAGGGGATATCTCCGGGCTATGAAGCTTTCTTT. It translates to CASSVGQGISPGYEAFF.

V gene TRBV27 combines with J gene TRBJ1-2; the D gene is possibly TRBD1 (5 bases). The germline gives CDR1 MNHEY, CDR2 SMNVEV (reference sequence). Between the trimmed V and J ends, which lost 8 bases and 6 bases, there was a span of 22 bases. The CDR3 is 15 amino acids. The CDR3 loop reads CASWDRRDGGNGYTF. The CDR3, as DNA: TGTGCCAGCTGGGACCGACGGGACGGCGGGAATGGCTACACCTTC.

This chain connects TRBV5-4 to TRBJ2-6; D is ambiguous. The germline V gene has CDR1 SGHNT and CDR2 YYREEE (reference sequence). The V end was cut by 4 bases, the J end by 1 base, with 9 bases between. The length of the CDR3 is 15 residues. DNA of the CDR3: TGTGCCAGCAGCCTACGCACTTCTGGGGCCAACGTCCTGACTTTC. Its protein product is CASSLRTSGANVLTF.

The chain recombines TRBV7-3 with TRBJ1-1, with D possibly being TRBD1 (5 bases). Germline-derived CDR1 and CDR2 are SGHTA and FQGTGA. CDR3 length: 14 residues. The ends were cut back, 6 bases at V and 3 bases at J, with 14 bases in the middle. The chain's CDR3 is CASRLTDGDTEAFF. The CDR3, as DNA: TGTGCCAGCAGGTTGACAGATGGAGACACTGAAGCTTTCTTT. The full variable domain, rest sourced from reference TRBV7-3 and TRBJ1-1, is GAGVSQTPSNKVTEKGKYVELRCDPISGHTALYWYRQSLGQGPEFLIYFQGTGAADDSGLPNDRFFAVRPEGSVSTLKIQRTERGDSAVYLCASRLTDGDTEAFFGQGTRLTVV.